The 18 T cell receptor beta chains below all came from one sample that was sequenced in a study of blood T cells in healthy people across ages. Then a second PCR, running about 7 to 11 cycles, was carried out with a sample-barcoded 5' primer and a J-beta primer mix. TCRdb passed the 5' RACE reads through MiXCR, listing each CDR3 protein once. The profile shows around 970,000 distinct CDR3 sequences, roughly half of them singletons. The specimen was blood. These receptor sequences come from a woman aged 55-75 years in good health.

This chain joins TRBV7-2 and TRBJ2-6, with D tentatively TRBD1 (6 bases). CDR1 SGHTA and CDR2 FQGNSA come from the germline V gene. The CDR3 has 18 amino acids. With 5 bases removed from V and 1 base from J, the gap between germline ends came to 18 bases. The DNA for the CDR3 is TGTGCCAGCAGCACCAGACAGGTCCACCCTTCTGGGGCCAACGTCCTGACTTTC. Translating gives CASSTRQVHPSGANVLTF.

The chain employs TRBV29-1 and TRBJ2-5; the D is unclear. Gene TRBJ2-1 matches the end of the DNA better, so the J call may be wrong. Per germline, CDR1 SQVTM and CDR2 ANQGSEA. This CDR3 has 13 residues. CDR3 amino acids: CSVGSAIQETQFF. CDR3 nucleotides: TGCAGCGTTGGTTCGGCAATCCAAGAGACCCAGTTCTTC.

V is TRBV7-2 and J is TRBJ2-1; D perhaps matches TRBD1 (6 bases). Germline V gene lookup returns CDR1 SGHTA and CDR2 FQGNSA. The length of the CDR3 is 14 residues. With 1 base removed from V and 12 bases from J, the gap between germline ends came to 16 bases. The CDR3 protein is CASSLEGRGRGQFF. CDR3 coding DNA: TGTGCCAGCAGCTTAGAGGGCAGGGGAAGGGGGCAGTTCTTC.

This clonotype came up once. The CDR3 nucleotides are TGTGCCAGCAGCTTCCTTCCGGGGCGGGTCTACGAGCAGTACTTC. Its protein product is CASSFLPGRVYEQYF. V usage is TRBV7-3 and J usage is TRBJ2-1, with D possibly being TRBD1 or TRBD2 (5 bases each). The J call may be in error: the DNA end matches TRBJ2-7 better. CDR1 and CDR2 (germline): SGHTA, FQGTGA. This CDR3 spans 15 amino acids.

The V and J genes are TRBV2 and TRBJ2-3, with a tentative D call TRBD2 (6 bases). V was pared by 7 bases and J by 2 bases, with 16 bases between. The CDR3 contains 15 residues. CDR1 SNHLY and CDR2 FYNNEI come from the germline V gene. CDR3 residues: CASKRRTTHTDTQYF. CDR3 in DNA: TGTGCCAGCAAGAGGCGGACTACACACACAGATACGCAGTATTTT.

This clonotype was counted a few times. This chain links TRBV3-1 with TRBJ1-6; D gene ambiguous. The V gene lost 4 bases and the J gene lost 9 bases, with 10 bases spanning the gap. This CDR3 has 13 residues. Germline-derived CDR1 and CDR2 are LGHDT and YNNKEL (reference sequence). The CDR3 DNA is TGTGCCAGCAGCCCATCCCCGTCTTCACCCCTCCACTTT. It translates to CASSPSPSSPLHF.

There are many counts of this clonotype. CDR3 protein: CASTGTADTQYF. CDR3 in DNA: TGTGCCAGCACTGGTACCGCAGATACGCAGTATTTT. This sequence joins TRBV2 and TRBJ2-3, with D unresolved. Looked up from germline, CDR1 is SNHLY and CDR2 is FYNNEI. CDR3 length: 12 amino acids. V gave up 7 bases and J gave up 4 bases, with 9 bases separating them. Filled out from reference TRBV2 and TRBJ2-3, the complete variable domain reads EPEVTQTPSHQVTQMGQEVILRCVPISNHLYFYWYRQILGQKVEFLVSFYNNEISEKSEIFDDQFSVERPDGSNFTLKIRSTKLEDSAMYFCASTGTADTQYFGPGTRLTVL.

In this sample, this clonotype turned up a few times. V is TRBV4-1 and J is TRBJ2-1; the match to TRBD2 covers 7 bases. CDR3 length: 18 residues. Germline values: CDR1 MGHRA, CDR2 YSYEKL. Germline trimming cut 0 bases from V and 2 bases from J; bases unmatched to any gene: 10. The CDR3 region has the DNA TGCGCCAGCAGCCAAGATCTGGCTAGCGGAGCTACCTACAATGAGCAGTTCTTC. Translated, it gives CASSQDLASGATYNEQFF.

This clonotype was counted a few times. The genes are TRBV20-1 and TRBJ2-7; TRBD1 is a possible D gene (8 bases). The V gene lost 6 bases and the J gene lost 4 bases, with 13 bases spanning the gap. Per germline, CDR1 DFQATT and CDR2 SNEGSKA (reference sequence). This CDR3 region has 12 residues. CDR3 region: CSAEQGGYEQYF. The CDR3 DNA reads as TGCAGTGCAGAACAGGGGGGGTACGAGCAGTACTTC.

The chain recombines TRBV7-2 with TRBJ2-3; maybe TRBD1 (5 bases). V was trimmed by 4 bases and J by 2 bases, leaving 10 bases between them. The CDR3 spans 14 residues. The germline gives CDR1 SGHTA, CDR2 FQGNSA. As DNA, the CDR3 is TGTGCCAGCAGCTCAGGGTCGACCACAGATACGCAGTATTTT. This translates into CASSSGSTTDTQYF.

The J gene is TRBJ2-5, the V gene TRBV15, with TRBD2 identical over 8 bases. Gene TRBJ2-7 matches the end of the DNA better, so the J call may be wrong. The CDR3 length is 13 residues. CDR1 and CDR2 (germline): LNHNV, YYDKDF (reference sequence). The CDR3 DNA reads as TGTGCCACCGGGAGCGGGAGCTTTTCCGAGCAGTACTTC. As protein: CATGSGSFSEQYF.

V usage is TRBV15 and J usage is TRBJ2-7, with D possibly being TRBD2 (5 bases). Per the germline V gene, CDR1 is LNHNV and CDR2 is YYDKDF (reference sequence). V gave up 0 bases and J gave up 7 bases, with 16 bases separating them. CDR3 size: 15 residues. The CDR3 protein is CATSRDPYSSGEQYF. CDR3 nucleotides: TGTGCCACCAGCAGAGATCCGTACAGTTCGGGGGAGCAGTACTTC. The entire variable domain, with the rest obtained from reference TRBV15 and TRBJ2-7, is as follows: DAMVIQNPRYQVTQFGKPVTLSCSQTLNHNVMYWYQQKSSQAPKLLFHYYDKDFNNEADTPDNFQSRRPNTSFCFLDIRSPGLGDTAMYLCATSRDPYSSGEQYFGPGTRLTVT.

For the CDR3, the DNA is TGTGCCAGCAGCCCCCGCAGGCTCGCGGCCTCCTACAATGAGCAGTTCTTC. Translated: CASSPRRLAASYNEQFF. The genes are TRBV7-2 and TRBJ2-1; no clear D gene. This CDR3 region has 17 residues. Germline V gene data show CDR1 as SGHTA and CDR2 as FQGNSA. Trimming stripped 5 bases from V and 0 bases from J, with 17 bases between.

This chain uses TRBV6-5 with TRBJ1-2, with D possibly being TRBD1 (5 bases). The CDR3 is 13 residues long. V lost 4 bases, J lost 7 bases, and 13 bases lay in between. Per germline, CDR1 MNHEY and CDR2 SVGAGI. CDR3 nucleotides: TGTGCCAGCAGTTTTAGGGACGGTCGTGGCTACACCTTC. Translating it yields CASSFRDGRGYTF.

This clonotype was counted only a few times. The V gene is TRBV12-3 or TRBV12-4, the J gene TRBJ1-1; no definite D call. The CDR3 sequence is 13 residues long. V gave up 5 bases and J gave up 1 base, with 8 bases separating them. CDR3 region: CASSTPGNTEAFF. In nucleotides, the CDR3 is TGTGCCAGCAGTACCCCGGGGAACACTGAAGCTTTCTTT.

The genes are TRBV28 and TRBJ2-1, with 8 bases identical to TRBD2. J was trimmed by 8 bases and V by 7 bases; bases with no gene match: 7. Germline-derived CDR1 and CDR2 are MDHEN and SYDVKM. CDR3 length equals 13 residues. CDR3 nucleotide sequence: TGTGCCAGCAATCTCGGGACTAGGGATGAGCAGTTCTTC. Its translation: CASNLGTRDEQFF.

This chain joins TRBV29-1 and TRBJ1-1, with D possibly being TRBD1 (6 bases). Germline values: CDR1 SQVTM, CDR2 ANQGSEA. The CDR3 totals 11 residues. V lost 1 base and J 10 bases, leaving 10 bases between the germline ends. The DNA for the CDR3 is TGCAGCGTTGAAGTCCCAGGGGTAGCTTTCTTT. This sequence encodes CSVEVPGVAFF.

The chain joins TRBV7-2 to TRBJ2-7; TRBD1 agrees at 9 bases. V lost 1 base to trimming and J lost 3 bases; unmatched junction nucleotides: 4. Germline loops: CDR1 SGHTA, CDR2 FQGNSA. The CDR3 loop spans 15 amino acids. CDR3 loop: CASSLEGTGIYEQYF. The CDR3 nucleotides read TGTGCCAGCAGCTTAGAGGGGACAGGGATCTACGAGCAGTACTTC.